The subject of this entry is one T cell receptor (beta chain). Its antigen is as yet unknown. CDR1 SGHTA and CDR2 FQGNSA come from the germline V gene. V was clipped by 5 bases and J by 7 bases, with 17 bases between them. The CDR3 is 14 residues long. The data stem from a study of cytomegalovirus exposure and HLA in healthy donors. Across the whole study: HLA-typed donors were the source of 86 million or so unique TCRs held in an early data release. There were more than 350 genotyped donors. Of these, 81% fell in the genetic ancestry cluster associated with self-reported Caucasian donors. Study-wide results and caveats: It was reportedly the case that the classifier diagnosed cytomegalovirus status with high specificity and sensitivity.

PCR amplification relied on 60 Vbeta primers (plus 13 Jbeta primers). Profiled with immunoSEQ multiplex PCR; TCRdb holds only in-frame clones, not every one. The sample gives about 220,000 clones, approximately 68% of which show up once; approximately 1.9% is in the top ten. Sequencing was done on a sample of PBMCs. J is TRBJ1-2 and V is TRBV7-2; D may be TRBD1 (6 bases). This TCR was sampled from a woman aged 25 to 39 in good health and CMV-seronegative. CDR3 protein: CASSELTGPFGYTF. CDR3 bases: TGTGCCAGCAGCGAATTGACAGGACCCTTTGGCTACACCTTC.